This section outlines one T cell receptor beta chain sequence together with its context. The antigen is unknown. The CDR3 is made up of 15 amino acids. Germline CDR1 is MNHEY and CDR2 is SVGAGI. The ends were cut back, 8 bases at V and 1 base at J, with 14 bases in the middle. These data are taken from a study of T cell repertoires in cytomegalovirus infection. Study summary: Signatures in public TCR beta sequences pointed to both CMV infection and matching HLA type. Whole-study results and caveats: Using cumulative public TCR beta family frequency, the authors identified those who carried CMV together with the relevant HLA. HLA-C-restricted CMV clonotypes gave the most frequent clonotype in two of eight donors.

TCRdb fed the reads into MiXCR, producing one record per CDR3 protein. Of about 260,000 distinct CDR3 sequences in the sample, roughly 15% are singletons; the top ten hold around 8.8%. This rearrangement joins TRBV6-5 to TRBJ1-4; D is possibly TRBD1 (5 bases). This clonotype was sampled from a human donor in good health (CMV status not recorded). Some clones in this sample may be carry-over from other donors' samples. The sequencing sample was made of PBMCs. In DNA, the CDR3 is TGTGCCAGCTCACTCAGGGCGTTAACTAATGAAAAACTGTTTTTT. The encoded protein is CASSLRALTNEKLFF.